The T cell receptor beta chain described here comes from a study of blood T cell repertoires in COVID-19. For the study at large: Collection of acute and convalescent COVID-19 samples took place in the United States, Italy and Spain.

The CDR3 runs 18 residues. CDR1 is SGHTA and CDR2 is FQGNSA in the germline V gene. Trimming pared 2 bases from V and 2 bases from J, leaving 21 bases between. Assay: immunoSEQ multiplex PCR; the TCRdb copy retains only in-frame clones and omits some. The data contain about 40,000 clones, about 86% of them singletons. The receptor was derived from a man aged 45-65 years in a cohort sampled during active COVID-19. Sequencing was done on a sample of peripheral blood. This chain uses TRBV7-2 with TRBJ1-2; no reliable D call. The CDR3 protein is CASSLRDFFSKPNYGYTF. The CDR3 DNA reads as TGTGCCAGCAGCTTAAGAGATTTTTTTTCTAAACCGAACTATGGCTACACCTTC.